Listed below are T cell receptor beta chains from one sample, sequenced in a study of blood T cell repertoires in COVID-19. TCRdb's copy holds only in-frame clones and misses some; the assay was immunoSEQ multiplex PCR. The data show 150,000 to 200,000 clones, approximately 90% seen once. The sequenced material came from peripheral blood. The receptors come from a woman in her 50s with acute or convalescent COVID-19. The CDR3 runs from the conserved cysteine through the conserved F or W. A D gene is named only where the DNA matches it firmly. Rows may omit the clone size; those that give it use once, few, many or a size class.

J gene: TRBJ1-5; D gene: -; clone size: -; V gene: TRBV19; CDR3 protein: CASSWEGNQPQHF; CDR3 DNA: TGTGCCAGTAGTTGGGAGGGCAATCAGCCCCAGCATTTT
J gene: TRBJ2-6; D gene: -; clone size: -; V gene: TRBV9; CDR3 protein: CASSPFSSGGLFSGANVLTF; CDR3 DNA: TGTGCCAGCAGCCCTTTCTCCTCCGGCGGACTTTTCTCTGGGGCCAACGTCCTGACTTTC
J gene: TRBJ2-1; D gene: TRBD2; clone size: -; V gene: TRBV20-1; CDR3 protein: CSASPPLAFNEQFF; CDR3 DNA: TGCAGTGCTAGTCCCCCACTAGCGTTCAATGAGCAGTTCTTC
J gene: TRBJ1-4; D gene: -; clone size: -; V gene: TRBV7-9; CDR3 protein: CASSQRGGYEKLFF; CDR3 DNA: TGTGCCAGCAGCCAACGGGGGGGCTACGAAAAACTGTTTTTT
J gene: TRBJ1-6; D gene: -; clone size: -; V gene: TRBV10-2; CDR3 protein: CASTEPDNSPLHF; CDR3 DNA: TGCGCCAGCACCGAACCAGATAATTCACCCCTCCACTTT
J gene: TRBJ2-7; D gene: -; clone size: -; V gene: TRBV7-6; CDR3 protein: CASSLAQGQASGYEQYF; CDR3 DNA: TGTGCCAGCAGCTTAGCTCAGGGGCAGGCTTCTGGCTACGAGCAGTACTTC
J gene: TRBJ1-3; D gene: -; clone size: -; V gene: TRBV7-2; CDR3 protein: CASSPPPGTGNTIYF; CDR3 DNA: TGTGCCAGCAGCCCCCCCCCAGGAACTGGAAACACCATATATTTT
J gene: TRBJ1-6; D gene: -; clone size: -; V gene: TRBV7-2; CDR3 protein: CASSLELSSYNSPLHF; CDR3 DNA: TGTGCCAGCAGCTTAGAACTGAGCTCCTATAATTCACCCCTCCACTTT
J gene: TRBJ1-2; D gene: TRBD1; clone size: -; V gene: TRBV6-2/TRBV6-3; CDR3 protein: CASSYSPGTVDYGYTF; CDR3 DNA: TGTGCCAGCAGTTACTCTCCCGGGACAGTCGACTATGGCTACACCTTC
J gene: TRBJ1-2; D gene: TRBD1; clone size: -; V gene: TRBV5-1; CDR3 protein: CASSLQQGAGYTF; CDR3 DNA: TGCGCCAGCAGCTTGCAACAGGGGGCTGGCTACACCTTC
J gene: TRBJ1-1; D gene: TRBD1; clone size: -; V gene: TRBV18; CDR3 protein: CASSPIGTGGGRSEAFF; CDR3 DNA: TGTGCCAGCTCACCAATTGGGACAGGGGGCGGAAGATCTGAAGCTTTCTTT
J gene: TRBJ2-3; D gene: -; clone size: -; V gene: TRBV19; CDR3 protein: CASSIATGADTQYF; CDR3 DNA: TGTGCCAGTAGTATAGCGACGGGAGCAGATACGCAGTATTTT
J gene: TRBJ1-1; D gene: -; clone size: -; V gene: TRBV7-2; CDR3 protein: CASSLAGGGTEAFF; CDR3 DNA: TGTGCCAGCAGCTTAGCGGGGGGTGGAACTGAAGCTTTCTTT
J gene: TRBJ1-2; D gene: -; clone size: -; V gene: TRBV5-5; CDR3 protein: CASSPDSFYGYTF; CDR3 DNA: TGTGCCAGCAGCCCTGACAGTTTCTATGGCTACACCTTC
J gene: TRBJ1-5; D gene: -; clone size: -; V gene: TRBV18; CDR3 protein: CASSGGRNSNQPQHF; CDR3 DNA: TGTGCCAGCTCCGGGGGGCGCAATAGCAATCAGCCCCAGCATTTT
J gene: TRBJ2-3; D gene: TRBD2; clone size: -; V gene: TRBV7-2; CDR3 protein: CASSLSGSRLDTQYF; CDR3 DNA: TGTGCCAGCAGCCTTAGCGGGAGCCGACTTGATACGCAGTATTTT
J gene: TRBJ2-7; D gene: -; clone size: -; V gene: TRBV6-5; CDR3 protein: CASRLTGATYEQYF; CDR3 DNA: TGTGCCAGCAGATTAACAGGAGCTACCTACGAGCAGTACTTC
J gene: TRBJ1-5; D gene: -; clone size: -; V gene: TRBV19; CDR3 protein: CASTGVGQPQHF; CDR3 DNA: TGTGCCAGTACAGGGGTCGGGCAGCCCCAGCATTTT
J gene: TRBJ2-7; D gene: TRBD2; clone size: -; V gene: TRBV9; CDR3 protein: CASSVGLAGGEQYF; CDR3 DNA: TGTGCCAGCAGCGTAGGACTAGCGGGAGGCGAGCAGTACTTC
J gene: TRBJ2-5; D gene: TRBD2; clone size: -; V gene: TRBV5-1; CDR3 protein: CASSVGLAGGTETQYF; CDR3 DNA: TGCGCCAGCAGCGTGGGACTAGCGGGGGGGACGGAGACCCAGTACTTC
J gene: TRBJ2-4; D gene: -; clone size: -; V gene: TRBV15; CDR3 protein: CATSTQGENIQYF; CDR3 DNA: TGTGCCACCAGTACCCAGGGCGAAAACATTCAGTACTTC
J gene: TRBJ1-1; D gene: -; clone size: -; V gene: TRBV25-1; CDR3 protein: CASSGSSWRTEAFF; CDR3 DNA: TGTGCCAGCAGTGGGTCGAGTTGGAGGACTGAAGCTTTCTTT
J gene: TRBJ1-1; D gene: TRBD1; clone size: -; V gene: TRBV11-3; CDR3 protein: CASSGGTGMYTEAFF; CDR3 DNA: TGTGCCAGCAGCGGAGGGACAGGGATGTATACTGAAGCTTTCTTT
J gene: TRBJ1-3; D gene: -; clone size: -; V gene: TRBV24-1; CDR3 protein: CATSEGGNTIYF; CDR3 DNA: TGTGCCACCAGTGAGGGAGGCAACACCATATATTTT
J gene: TRBJ2-1; D gene: TRBD2; clone size: -; V gene: TRBV6-5; CDR3 protein: CASKGSGRLEQFF; CDR3 DNA: TGTGCCTCAAAGGGTAGCGGGAGGCTTGAGCAGTTCTTC
J gene: TRBJ2-3; D gene: -; clone size: many; V gene: TRBV28; CDR3 protein: CASTGGLNTQYF; CDR3 DNA: TGTGCCAGCACCGGAGGACTAAATACGCAGTATTTT
J gene: TRBJ2-1; D gene: -; clone size: few; V gene: TRBV7-2; CDR3 protein: CASSFDSGTPSNEQFF; CDR3 DNA: TGTGCCAGCAGCTTTGACTCCGGGACTCCAAGCAATGAGCAGTTCTTC
J gene: TRBJ1-5; D gene: -; clone size: few; V gene: TRBV28; CDR3 protein: CASSLAGGGARQPQHF; CDR3 DNA: TGTGCCAGCAGTTTGGCCGGGGGAGGGGCTAGGCAGCCCCAGCATTTT
J gene: TRBJ1-2; D gene: -; clone size: -; V gene: TRBV12-2; CDR3 protein: CASRLSGARTPNYGYTF; CDR3 DNA: TGTGCAAGTCGCTTATCAGGGGCGCGGACCCCCAACTATGGCTACACCTTC
J gene: TRBJ2-3; D gene: TRBD2; clone size: -; V gene: TRBV18; CDR3 protein: CASSPTSGSTDTQYF; CDR3 DNA: TGTGCCAGCTCACCGACTAGCGGGAGCACAGATACGCAGTATTTT
J gene: TRBJ1-2; D gene: -; clone size: -; V gene: TRBV24-1; CDR3 protein: CATSDRPQGGYTF; CDR3 DNA: TGTGCCACCAGTGATCGTCCCCAGGGTGGCTACACCTTC
J gene: TRBJ2-2; D gene: TRBD2; clone size: few; V gene: TRBV5-1; CDR3 protein: CASSSTSGRAGELFF; CDR3 DNA: TGCGCCAGCAGCTCCACTAGCGGGCGGGCCGGGGAGCTGTTTTTT
J gene: TRBJ1-2; D gene: -; clone size: -; V gene: TRBV2; CDR3 protein: CASSENRSYGYTF; CDR3 DNA: TGTGCCAGCAGTGAAAACAGGTCCTATGGCTACACCTTC
J gene: TRBJ2-7; D gene: -; clone size: -; V gene: TRBV24-1; CDR3 protein: CATSDTGSYEQYF; CDR3 DNA: TGTGCCACCAGTGATACGGGATCCTACGAGCAGTACTTC
J gene: TRBJ2-3; D gene: TRBD1; clone size: -; V gene: TRBV15; CDR3 protein: CATSRGDSPSTDTQYF; CDR3 DNA: TGTGCCACCAGCAGAGGGGACAGTCCTAGCACAGATACGCAGTATTTT
J gene: TRBJ2-3; D gene: -; clone size: -; V gene: TRBV7-9; CDR3 protein: CASSLKSGSTDTQYF; CDR3 DNA: TGTGCCAGCAGCTTAAAAAGCGGTAGCACAGATACGCAGTATTTT
J gene: TRBJ2-2; D gene: -; clone size: -; V gene: TRBV19; CDR3 protein: CASSIVTDTGELFF; CDR3 DNA: TGTGCCAGTAGTATAGTAACGGACACCGGGGAGCTGTTTTTT
J gene: TRBJ1-5; D gene: -; clone size: -; V gene: TRBV6-2/TRBV6-3; CDR3 protein: CASSYSGTGGRNQPQHF; CDR3 DNA: TGTGCCAGCAGTTACTCGGGAACGGGGGGCCGCAATCAGCCCCAGCATTTT
J gene: TRBJ1-1; D gene: TRBD1; clone size: once; V gene: TRBV7-2; CDR3 protein: CASSPPGQGRGTEAFF; CDR3 DNA: TGTGCCAGCAGCCCTCCGGGACAGGGTCGTGGCACTGAAGCTTTCTTT
J gene: TRBJ2-1; D gene: -; clone size: -; V gene: TRBV6-6; CDR3 protein: CASSFPGSRGNEQFF; CDR3 DNA: TGTGCCAGCAGTTTCCCGGGGAGCCGGGGCAATGAGCAGTTCTTC
J gene: TRBJ2-2; D gene: TRBD1; clone size: -; V gene: TRBV4-2; CDR3 protein: CASSQDRWDRGNTGELFF; CDR3 DNA: TGTGCCAGCAGCCAAGATCGGTGGGACAGGGGGAACACCGGGGAGCTGTTTTTT
J gene: TRBJ1-3; D gene: -; clone size: once; V gene: TRBV7-2; CDR3 protein: CASSLPRSSGNTIYF; CDR3 DNA: TGTGCCAGCAGCTTACCCCGGAGCTCTGGAAACACCATATATTTT
J gene: TRBJ2-7; D gene: TRBD1; clone size: -; V gene: TRBV27; CDR3 protein: CASKPGQGSVEQYF; CDR3 DNA: TGTGCCAGCAAGCCGGGACAGGGGAGTGTCGAGCAGTACTTC
J gene: TRBJ2-1; D gene: -; clone size: -; V gene: TRBV19; CDR3 protein: CASSIRYNEQFF; CDR3 DNA: TGTGCCAGTAGTATCCGGTACAATGAGCAGTTCTTC
J gene: TRBJ1-2; D gene: TRBD1; clone size: -; V gene: TRBV7-2; CDR3 protein: CASTYRGANGYTF; CDR3 DNA: TGTGCCAGCACTTACAGGGGCGCAAATGGCTACACCTTC
J gene: TRBJ2-3; D gene: TRBD1; clone size: -; V gene: TRBV10-3; CDR3 protein: CAISESQGTTDTQYF; CDR3 DNA: TGTGCCATCAGTGAGTCACAGGGGACCACAGATACGCAGTATTTT
J gene: TRBJ1-5; D gene: TRBD1; clone size: -; V gene: TRBV19; CDR3 protein: CATSGTGGMGNQPQHF; CDR3 DNA: TGTGCCACTTCCGGGACAGGGGGCATGGGCAATCAGCCCCAGCATTTT
J gene: TRBJ1-1; D gene: -; clone size: once; V gene: TRBV5-1; CDR3 protein: CASSQARGPGLTEAFF; CDR3 DNA: TGCGCCAGCAGCCAAGCCAGGGGCCCGGGGCTAACTGAAGCTTTCTTT